Listed here are 32 T cell receptor beta chains from one sample, sequenced in a study of blood T cell repertoires in COVID-19. Some clones are missing from TCRdb's copy, which holds only in-frame ones; the method was immunoSEQ multiplex PCR. The sample lists hundreds of thousands of clones, 89% seen once, with around 3% in the top ten. The sequencing sample was made of peripheral blood. All receptors derive from a woman aged 25-40 years with COVID-19, enrolled during active disease.

The genes are TRBV25-1 and TRBJ1-3; D is possibly TRBD1 (6 bases). With 3 bases removed from V and 4 bases from J, the gap between germline ends came to 13 bases. This CDR3 contains 15 residues. CDR1 is MGHDK and CDR2 is SYGVNS in the germline V gene. This chain's CDR3 is CASSEFGQGGNTIYF. CDR3 bases: TGTGCCAGCAGTGAGTTCGGTCAGGGGGGAAACACCATATATTTT. Combining the CDR3 with reference TRBV25-1 and TRBJ1-3 gives the whole variable domain EADIYQTPRYLVIGTGKKITLECSQTMGHDKMYWYQQDPGMELHLIHYSYGVNSTEKGDLSSESTVSRIRTEHFPLTLESARPSHTSQYLCASSEFGQGGNTIYFGEGSWLTVV.

The chain carries TRBV12-5 and TRBJ2-3; 13 positions match TRBD2. Germline assignment: CDR1 LGHNT and CDR2 FRNRAP. CDR3 length equals 17 residues. The J segment lost 2 bases and the V segment lost 3 bases, leaving 5 bases of the junction unmatched. CDR3 in amino acids: CASGLRLAGGATDTQYF. The CDR3 DNA reads as TGTGCTAGTGGTTTACGACTAGCGGGAGGTGCCACAGATACGCAGTATTTT.

CDR3: CASGGFGTQYF. The CDR3 region has the DNA TGTGCCAGCGGCGGGTTCGGGACCCAGTACTTC. J is TRBJ2-5 and V is TRBV12-3 or TRBV12-4; TRBD2 is a possible D gene (5 bases). Between the trimmed V and J ends, which lost 8 bases and 7 bases, there was a span of 11 bases. The CDR3 sequence is 11 residues long.

This chain connects TRBV4-3 to TRBJ2-3; 7 bases line up with TRBD1. The ends lost 3 bases at V and 1 base at J; junction bases unmatched: 7. The germline V gene encodes CDR1 LGHNA and CDR2 YSLEER. This CDR3 is built from 16 residues. The CDR3 loop is CASSQTTGTGTDTQYF. CDR3 nucleotides: TGCGCCAGCAGCCAGACGACAGGGACGGGCACAGATACGCAGTATTTT.

V and J are TRBV4-3 and TRBJ1-1; D unresolved. The ends were cut back, 2 bases at V and 4 bases at J, with 11 bases in the middle. The CDR3 is made up of 14 amino acids. The germline CDR1 and CDR2 sequences are LGHNA and YSLEER. The CDR3 reads CASSQSRWSTEAFF. The CDR3 nucleotides read TGCGCCAGCAGCCAATCCAGATGGAGCACTGAAGCTTTCTTT.

In its sample, this clone was seen once. The chain links TRBV10-1 to TRBJ2-1; 9 bases match TRBD1. Unmatched junction bases numbered 10, after V lost 10 bases and J lost 6 bases. CDR3 length: 14 amino acids. Germline loops: CDR1 WNHNN, CDR2 SYGVQD (reference sequence). The CDR3 nucleotides are TGCGCCACCGAACCGGGACAGGGAACCAATGAGCAGTTCTTC. Residues: CATEPGQGTNEQFF.

This clone has just a few counts. The chain couples TRBV2 to TRBJ1-4, with TRBD1 matching 10 bases. V was pared by 6 bases and J by 6 bases, with 7 bases of the junction left unmatched. CDR3 length: 15 residues. Germline V CDR1 and CDR2: SNHLY, FYNNEI. The CDR3 nucleotides read TGTGCCAGCAGGGAAAGGACAGGGGGTGATGAAAAACTGTTTTTT. Translating gives CASRERTGGDEKLFF.

The J gene is TRBJ2-2, the V gene TRBV25-1; 7 bases map to TRBD2. The trim removed 3 bases at V and 3 bases at J, leaving 7 bases unmatched. The CDR3 spans 16 residues. Germline V gene data show CDR1 as MGHDK and CDR2 as SYGVNS. The CDR3 region has the DNA TGTGCCAGCAGTGATCGGGCTAGCGGATACACCGGGGAGCTGTTTTTT. Its translation is CASSDRASGYTGELFF.

V is TRBV2 and J is TRBJ1-2; D gene ambiguous. CDR3 length: 14 residues. Germline CDR1 reads SNHLY; CDR2 reads FYNNEI. The V end lost 7 bases, the J end lost 2 bases, and 14 bases lay between the germline ends. CDR3 bases: TGTGCCAGCACCCTTGGAGACGGAAACTATGGCTACACCTTC. Protein product: CASTLGDGNYGYTF.

The rearrangement joins TRBV4-3 to TRBJ1-1; D unclear. The CDR3 covers 14 residues. Germline V gene data show CDR1 as LGHNA and CDR2 as YSLEER. Trimming left V 0 bases short and J 3 bases short, with 8 bases between. The CDR3 is CASSQDSGYTEAFF. The CDR3 DNA reads as TGCGCCAGCAGCCAAGATAGCGGGTACACTGAAGCTTTCTTT.

The chain couples TRBV3-1 (or the pseudogene TRBV3-2) to TRBJ2-1; tentative D call: TRBD2 (5 bases). Trimming removed 0 bases at V and 10 bases at J, with 13 bases between. The CDR3 extends over 14 amino acids. Per the germline V gene, CDR1 is LGHDT and CDR2 is YNNKEL (reference sequence). DNA of the CDR3: TGTGCCAGCAGCCAAGATACTGTAGCGCGAGAGCAGTTCTTC. Encoded protein: CASSQDTVAREQFF.

The chain combines TRBV11-1 with TRBJ2-2; D uncertain. The CDR3 totals 14 residues. Germline assignment: CDR1 SGHAT and CDR2 FQDESV (reference sequence). V lost 5 bases to trimming and J lost 4 bases, with 11 bases between them. The CDR3 DNA reads TGTGCCAGCAGCCGATTGAGAACCACCGGGGAGCTGTTTTTT. This sequence encodes CASSRLRTTGELFF.

The chain uses TRBV3-1 (or the pseudogene TRBV3-2) and TRBJ2-7; 10 nucleotides agree with TRBD2. This CDR3 has 15 amino acids. The trim removed 6 bases at V and 2 bases at J, leaving 7 bases unmatched. The germline V gene has CDR1 LGHDT and CDR2 YNNKEL (reference sequence). CDR3 amino acids: CASSPGLAVTYEQYF. The CDR3 DNA is TGTGCCAGCAGTCCCGGACTAGCGGTTACCTACGAGCAGTACTTC.

The chain combines TRBV19 with TRBJ1-6; 8 bases agree with TRBD1. This CDR3 has 15 residues. The V and J ends lost 5 bases and 6 bases, in that order; junction bases with no gene match: 6. From germline, CDR1 is LNHDA and CDR2 SQIVND (reference sequence). DNA for the CDR3: TGTGCCAGTAGTGAAGCGACAGGGGCTAATTCACCCCTCCACTTT. This gives the protein CASSEATGANSPLHF.

The chain carries TRBV5-1 and TRBJ2-3, with D hard to call. The CDR3 extends over 16 amino acids. Germline values: CDR1 SGHRS, CDR2 YFSETQ. Trimming took 0 bases from V and 0 from J, leaving 11 bases between them. CDR3 DNA sequence: TGCGCCAGCAGCTTGGGGTTGACACCTAGCACAGATACGCAGTATTTT. Translating gives CASSLGLTPSTDTQYF.

The genes are TRBV5-1 and TRBJ1-1; D is ambiguous. Trimming took 3 bases from V and 7 from J, leaving 16 bases between them. The CDR3 consists of 14 residues. Germline CDR1 reads SGHRS; CDR2 reads YFSETQ. The CDR3 coding sequence is TGCGCCAGCAGCTGGACCGGGGAGCCGGGTGAAGCTTTCTTT. This codes for CASSWTGEPGEAFF.

This chain links TRBV7-2 with TRBJ2-3; 10 bases agree with TRBD1. The CDR3 consists of 15 residues. After removal of 3 bases from V and 3 bases from J, the junction contained 3 bases not matched to a gene. The germline gives CDR1 SGHTA, CDR2 FQGNSA. Written as DNA, the CDR3 is TGTGCCAGCAGCTTCTGGACAGGGGGGACAGATACGCAGTATTTT. Encoded protein: CASSFWTGGTDTQYF.

V usage is TRBV3-1 (or the pseudogene TRBV3-2) and J usage is TRBJ2-7; the D is unclear. Germline assignment: CDR1 LGHDT and CDR2 YNNKEL (reference sequence). Trimming stripped 4 bases from V and 0 bases from J, with 10 bases between. The CDR3 consists of 14 residues. This chain's CDR3 is CASSLGPSSYEQYF. Written as DNA, the CDR3 is TGTGCCAGCAGCCTGGGCCCGAGCTCCTACGAGCAGTACTTC.

Worth noting for this clone: One junction end does not reproduce the germline sequence, and a read error may be involved. The chain carries TRBV7-2 and TRBJ2-2; TRBD1 is a possible D gene (6 bases). The CDR3 loop spans 16 amino acids. The germline V gene encodes CDR1 SGHTA and CDR2 FQGNSA. The CDR3 spells CASSLGLGANTGELFF. The CDR3 coding sequence is TGTGCCAGCAGCTTAGGGCTGGGGGCGAACACCGGGGAACTGTTTTTT. Full variable domain (missing parts from reference TRBV7-2 and TRBJ2-2): GAGVSQSPSNKVTEKGKDVELRCDPISGHTALYWYRQSLGQGLEFLIYFQGNSAPDKSGLPSDRFSAERTGGSVSTLTIQRTQQEDSAVYLCASSLGLGANTGELFFGEGSRLTVL.

V and J are TRBV7-9 and TRBJ2-1; 8 bases are shared with TRBD2. V lost 5 bases, J lost 6 bases, and 12 bases stayed unmatched. Germline CDR1 is SEHNR and CDR2 is FQNEAQ (reference sequence). This CDR3 contains 16 residues. Written as DNA, the CDR3 is TGTGCCAGCAGCCCGAGGGGCCGGGAGGGCTTCAATGAGCAGTTCTTC. Protein: CASSPRGREGFNEQFF.

This sequence joins TRBV25-1 and TRBJ2-4, with 7 bases identical to TRBD2. Germline CDR1 MGHDK, CDR2 SYGVNS. The CDR3 sequence is 13 residues long. The trim removed 2 bases at V and 7 bases at J, leaving 2 bases unmatched. The CDR3 nucleotides are TGTGCCAGCAGTGAACCCGGGAGGAACATTCAGTACTTC. Protein product: CASSEPGRNIQYF.

This chain uses TRBV19 with TRBJ2-5, with TRBD1 matching 8 bases. V shed 6 bases, J shed 7 bases, and the junction held 10 bases outside the gene matches. In germline, CDR1 is LNHDA, CDR2 SQIVND (reference sequence). The CDR3 is made up of 14 amino acids. The CDR3 spells CASRGQASLGTQYF. The CDR3 nucleotides are TGTGCCAGTAGGGGACAGGCTTCTCTAGGGACCCAGTACTTC.

The CDR3, as DNA: TGTGCCAGCAGTGAAGCCGCCTGGACTTACTACAATGAGCAGTTCTTC. This gives the protein CASSEAAWTYYNEQFF. The rearrangement joins TRBV6-1 to TRBJ2-1, with TRBD2 as a possible D gene (5 bases). Germline V gene sequence: CDR1 MNHNS, CDR2 SASEGT. V lost 0 bases to trimming and J lost 3 bases, with 12 bases between them. The CDR3 is 16 residues long.

The genes are TRBV2 and TRBJ2-1; 14 bases are shared with TRBD2. This CDR3 has 15 residues. Germline CDR1 SNHLY, CDR2 FYNNEI. V shed 7 bases and J 4 bases; nucleotides not matched to a gene: 3. The CDR3 loop reads CASTGLAGGYNEQFF. DNA for the CDR3: TGTGCCAGCACCGGACTAGCGGGGGGTTACAATGAGCAGTTCTTC.

Concerning this clone: Other DNA sequences in this specimen translate into the identical CDR3. This rearrangement joins TRBV29-1 to TRBJ1-2; D unresolved. The CDR3 consists of 11 residues. Trimming removed 5 bases at V and 1 base at J, with 5 bases between. Looked up from germline, CDR1 is SQVTM and CDR2 is ANQGSEA. The CDR3 loop reads CSVSSNYGYTF. In DNA, the CDR3 is TGCAGCGTTAGTAGTAACTATGGCTACACCTTC.

J is TRBJ2-3 and V is TRBV3-1 (or the pseudogene TRBV3-2); 12 nucleotides match TRBD2. This CDR3 contains 20 residues. From germline, CDR1 is LGHDT and CDR2 YNNKEL (reference sequence). Trimming cost V 4 bases and J 4 bases; bases outside gene matches: 18. The CDR3 coding sequence is TGTGCCAGCAGCCCCTCGATCCGTACCCGACTAGCGGGGGCTTCAGATACGCAGTATTTT. Translation: CASSPSIRTRLAGASDTQYF.

V usage is TRBV10-3 and J usage is TRBJ2-7; 8 positions agree with TRBD1. This CDR3 comprises 16 residues. V shed 0 bases and J 2 bases; nucleotides not matched to a gene: 6. The germline gives CDR1 ENHRY, CDR2 SYGVKD. The CDR3 DNA sequence: TGTGCCATCAGTGAGTCGGTAGGACAGGGACCCTACGAGCAGTACTTC. Translation: CAISESVGQGPYEQYF.

The rearrangement joins TRBV10-3 to TRBJ2-2, with D perhaps TRBD1 (5 bases). CDR1 and CDR2 from the germline V gene are ENHRY and SYGVKD. The CDR3 totals 15 residues. Trimming took off 3 bases at V and 4 bases at J, with 12 bases between the two ends. CDR3 loop: CAISDTGRSTGELFF. For the CDR3, the DNA is TGTGCCATCAGTGATACAGGTCGTTCCACCGGGGAGCTGTTTTTT.

This chain links TRBV6-5 with TRBJ1-5, with D perhaps matching TRBD1 (6 bases). The V end was cut by 7 bases, the J end by 4 bases, with 17 bases between. Germline V CDR1 and CDR2: MNHEY, SVGAGI. The CDR3 contains 15 residues. The CDR3 here is CASNRAGEGNQPQHF. CDR3 coding DNA: TGTGCCAGCAACCGGGCAGGGGAAGGGAATCAGCCCCAGCATTTT.

The chain combines TRBV2 with TRBJ1-1, with D perhaps TRBD1 (5 bases). The CDR3 has 12 residues. V lost 8 bases, J lost 6 bases, and 13 bases lay in between. Per the germline V gene, CDR1 is SNHLY and CDR2 is FYNNEI. In nucleotides, the CDR3 is TGTGCCAGCCTCGACAGCCCAGCTGAAGCTTTCTTT. This codes for CASLDSPAEAFF.

The rearrangement uses TRBV5-1 and TRBJ2-7; D unclear. Germline CDR1 is SGHRS and CDR2 is YFSETQ. V dropped 0 bases and J dropped 0 bases, with 7 bases sitting between them. This CDR3 has 14 residues. CDR3: CASSLDGGSYEQYF. DNA of the CDR3: TGCGCCAGCAGCTTGGACGGCGGCTCCTACGAGCAGTACTTC.

The rearrangement uses TRBV7-2 and TRBJ1-2, with D possibly TRBD1 on 5 matching bases. This CDR3 has 14 amino acids. The germline V gene encodes CDR1 SGHTA and CDR2 FQGNSA. V lost 5 bases and J lost 2, with 12 bases in between. CDR3 protein: CASSPTRGNYGYTF. The CDR3 nucleotides are TGTGCCAGCAGCCCTACTCGGGGGAACTATGGCTACACCTTC.